Given below is one TCR beta chain in context. The sample holds many counts of this clonotype. Its antigen is still unknown. No clone much larger than this one lies a single base away; base qualities are absent. The TCR beta CDR3 regions were amplified from the RNA transcripts. A first-round RT-PCR of the TCR CDR3 used the HTBI primer set with the Qiagen OneStep RT-PCR kit. A second multiplex PCR round built the libraries, followed by size selection and purification. Libraries were sequenced paired-end with 100 bp reads on an Illumina HiSeq2000. The original methods were these. SOAPnuke was used to process the raw data, throwing out any read that contained adapters or uncalled bases, had a mean Phred below 15, or lacked an exact constant-primer or identifier match. COPE v1.2.5 was used to merge the high-quality paired reads, and each unique nucleotide sequence was defined as a clonotype. Clonotypes were aligned to IMGT TRBV, TRBD and TRBJ reference segments using MiTCR v1.1. The analysis was restricted to V-J combinations with a frequency above 0.0001, which together covered 99% to 99.2% of the repertoires. The TCS score was defined as the ratio of F50 (clonal expansion) to E x V (chaos), calculated using BLOSUM62-based TCRdist between CDR3 peptides within each V-J. Welch's t-statistics and random forest reduced fewer than 600 V-J features to roughly 13, which were used in a naive Bayes classifier (R e1071). TCRdb's own reprocessing of the public reads used fastp at Q25 and MiXCR and kept productive beta chains. For every CDR3 protein sequence, its rows merge into one entry that carries the most common genes and DNA. TCRdb, not the original authors, processed these V and J calls. Counted in this sample were about 400,000 distinct CDR3 sequences; around a sixth of them appeared once. The ten largest clones represent 25% to 35% of the sample.

The hyperthyroidism patients were between 18 and 65 years old and newly diagnosed, with a disease duration of less than 2 months. Exclusion was applied to patients with uncontrolled infections, other autoimmune diseases, pregnancy or lactation. Diagnoses were based on clinical symptoms, serum thyroxine and TRAb, thyroid ultrasound and orbital computed tomography. Blood from progressor patients was drawn when they were first diagnosed with hyperthyroidism, before any ophthalmopathy symptoms appeared. PBMCs were isolated from 10 ml of fresh peripheral blood by Ficoll-Paque density gradient centrifugation. Progressor patients were first diagnosed with Graves' hyperthyroidism and then developed ophthalmopathy during follow-up. Total RNA was extracted using Trizol reagent, and RNA quality was assessed on an Agilent 2100 Bioanalyzer. CDR1 and CDR2 were assigned from the germline V gene as MNHEY and SVGEGT. Unmatched junction bases come to 4, with V trimmed by 7 bases and J by 8 bases. From the cysteine up to the phenylalanine, the CDR3 has a length of 13 residues. The only DNA kept is the CDR3, 39 bases in frame from the first base.

This sample is drawn from a study of T cells in Graves' hyperthyroidism and ophthalmopathy (dated 2019 in TCRdb). About the investigation overall: Peripheral blood was collected at initial diagnosis, before any treatment. To identify distinguishing TCR V-J signatures, a discovery cohort of some 99 patients was used, comprising 43 with Graves' ophthalmopathy and approximately 58 with stable Graves' hyperthyroidism. Prospective prediction of ophthalmopathy was tested in an independent validation cohort consisting of 18 to 20 hyperthyroidism patients and around 17 patients who later progressed to ophthalmopathy. The 75 to 100 discovery patients were randomly split 7:3 into training and test sets. The study also compared thyroid tissue and blood T-cell repertoires from more than five Graves' hyperthyroidism patients. Following sampling, methimazole starting at 30 mg daily was given to hyperthyroidism patients, and high-dose intravenous methylprednisolone was given to ophthalmopathy patients. The paper reports TCR Vbeta CDR3 sequencing of about 140 peripheral blood samples: some 41 ophthalmopathy, under 85 hyperthyroidism and about 17 progressor patients. On the study overall, not on this receptor specifically: A 13 V-J signature model separated ophthalmopathy from stable hyperthyroidism, with around 90% sensitivity and about 81% specificity in cross-validation and 80%/75% in testing. Sample size was not statistically predetermined, and blinding of investigators to group allocation was not performed. In validation, progression to ophthalmopathy was predicted by the model with 55% to 71% sensitivity and 72.22% specificity, a median of about 6.8 months before onset. Most expanded thyroid clonotypes (frequency above 0.001) were also detected in blood, a finding suggesting that blood repertoires may reflect thyroid immune responses.

This TCR derives from a woman aged 18-29 years with Graves' hyperthyroidism that later progressed to Graves' ophthalmopathy. This receptor chain uses TRBV6-2 or TRBV6-3 and TRBJ2-1, with TRBD2 matching 11 junction bases. Material: blood. The DNA sequence reads TGTGCCAGCACGCGACTAGCGGGATATGAGCAGTTCTTC. It translates as CASTRLAGYEQFF.